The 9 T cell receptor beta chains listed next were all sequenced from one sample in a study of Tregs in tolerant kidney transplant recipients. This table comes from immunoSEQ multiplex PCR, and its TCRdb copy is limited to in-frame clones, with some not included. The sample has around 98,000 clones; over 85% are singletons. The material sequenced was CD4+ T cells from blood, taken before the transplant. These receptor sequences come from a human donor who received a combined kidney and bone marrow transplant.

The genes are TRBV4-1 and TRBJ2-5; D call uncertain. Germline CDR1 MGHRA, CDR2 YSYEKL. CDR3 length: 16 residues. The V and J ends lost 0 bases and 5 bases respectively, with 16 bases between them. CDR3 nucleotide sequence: TGCGCCAGCAGCCAAGAATTCGCCTTCTTCAGGGAGACCCAGTACTTC. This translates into CASSQEFAFFRETQYF.

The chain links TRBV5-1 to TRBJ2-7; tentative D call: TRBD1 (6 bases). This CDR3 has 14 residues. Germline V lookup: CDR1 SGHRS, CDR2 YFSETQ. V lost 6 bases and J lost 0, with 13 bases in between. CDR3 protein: CASKGEQASYEQYF. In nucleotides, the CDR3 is TGCGCCAGCAAGGGGGAACAGGCCTCCTACGAGCAGTACTTC.

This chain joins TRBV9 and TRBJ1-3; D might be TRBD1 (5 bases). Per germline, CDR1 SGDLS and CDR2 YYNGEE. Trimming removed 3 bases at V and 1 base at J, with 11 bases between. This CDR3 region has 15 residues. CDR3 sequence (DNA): TGTGCCAGCAGCGGAACTCCAGGGTCTGGAAACACCATATATTTT. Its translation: CASSGTPGSGNTIYF.

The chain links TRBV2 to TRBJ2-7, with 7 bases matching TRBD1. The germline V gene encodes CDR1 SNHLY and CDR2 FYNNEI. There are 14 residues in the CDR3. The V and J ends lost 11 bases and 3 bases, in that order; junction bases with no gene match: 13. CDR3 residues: CACSRDSPFYEQYF. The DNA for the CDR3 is TGTGCCTGTTCCCGGGACAGTCCTTTCTACGAGCAGTACTTC.

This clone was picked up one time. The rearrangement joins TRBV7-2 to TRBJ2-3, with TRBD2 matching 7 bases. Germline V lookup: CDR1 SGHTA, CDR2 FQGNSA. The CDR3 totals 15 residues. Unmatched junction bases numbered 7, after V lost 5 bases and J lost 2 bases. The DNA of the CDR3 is TGTGCCAGCAGCATAATTAGCGGGCCCACAGATACGCAGTATTTT. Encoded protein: CASSIISGPTDTQYF. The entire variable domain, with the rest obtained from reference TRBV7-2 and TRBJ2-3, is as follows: GAGVSQSPSNKVTEKGKDVELRCDPISGHTALYWYRQSLGQGLEFLIYFQGNSAPDKSGLPSDRFSAERTGGSVSTLTIQRTQQEDSAVYLCASSIISGPTDTQYFGPGTRLTVL.

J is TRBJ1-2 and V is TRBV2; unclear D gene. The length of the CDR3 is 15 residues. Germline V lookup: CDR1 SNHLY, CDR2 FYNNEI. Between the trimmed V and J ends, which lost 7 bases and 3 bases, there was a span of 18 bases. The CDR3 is CASKEDGPAHYGYTF. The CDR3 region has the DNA TGTGCCAGCAAGGAGGATGGGCCAGCCCACTATGGCTACACCTTC.

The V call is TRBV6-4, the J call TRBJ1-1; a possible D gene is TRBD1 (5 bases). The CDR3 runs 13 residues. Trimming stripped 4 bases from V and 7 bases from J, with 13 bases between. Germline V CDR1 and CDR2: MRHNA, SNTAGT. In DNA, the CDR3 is TGTGCCAGCAGTGTCCTTGGGGGGAATGAAGCTTTCTTT. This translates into CASSVLGGNEAFF.

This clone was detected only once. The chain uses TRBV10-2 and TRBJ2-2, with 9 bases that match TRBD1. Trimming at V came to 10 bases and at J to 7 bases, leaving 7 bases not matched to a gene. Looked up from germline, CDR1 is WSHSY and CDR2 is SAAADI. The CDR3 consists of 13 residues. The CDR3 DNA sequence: TGCGCCACCGGGGACAGGGTTCACGGGGAGCTGTTTTTT. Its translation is CATGDRVHGELFF.

CDR3 amino acids: CASSPGLAGTEQYF. The CDR3 DNA is TGTGCCAGCAGCCCCGGACTAGCGGGGACCGAGCAGTACTTC. This sequence joins TRBV7-9 and TRBJ2-7, with 12 bases matching TRBD2. The CDR3 is made up of 14 amino acids. From germline, CDR1 is SEHNR and CDR2 FQNEAQ (reference sequence). The junction had 5 bases not matched to a gene; V was cut back by 5 bases and J by 6 bases.